This TCR beta chain derives from a study of CD8+ T cells in alopecia areata. Study summary: Tofacitinib exposure lasted 6 to 18 months, followed by 6 months off drug.

Germline CDR1 SGHRS, CDR2 YFSETQ. This CDR3 spans 14 amino acids. Trimming at V came to 5 bases and at J to 4 bases, leaving 9 bases not matched to a gene. Sequencing relied on a cDNA template that was reverse transcribed from extracted RNA. Generated by immunoSEQ multiplex PCR, the TCRdb table keeps only in-frame clones and is missing some. In the table there are around 140,000 clones, roughly 48% of which are singletons. Collection of lesional scalp punch biopsies and peripheral blood was performed in alopecia areata patients. About this clone: Its matching antigen is unknown.

Study-level findings and limits: Sequencing of scalp tissue also captures the resident alphabeta T cells of normal skin. Lesional scalp exceeded normal scalp in clonality, especially in alopecia totalis/universalis.

The TCR comes from a human donor with alopecia areata. The V gene is TRBV5-1, the J gene TRBJ2-7; 7 bases agree with TRBD2. The sequencing input was CD4+ T cells sorted from blood. Here the CDR3 reads CASRRSGTSYEQYF. CDR3 DNA: TGCGCCAGCAGAAGGAGCGGGACCTCGTACGAGCAGTACTTC.